This T cell receptor (beta chain) was retrieved from a study of beta chain features in type 1 diabetes. Expressed TCRB transcripts were sequenced because the isolated RNA had all been reverse transcribed beforehand. The data were produced by immunoSEQ multiplex PCR, yet TCRdb's version contains in-frame clones alone and is incomplete. This sample has 130,000 to 150,000 clones, with about 10% found just once. The CDR3 contains 15 residues. CDR1 is SEHNR, CDR2 FQNEAQ, per germline (reference sequence). V was trimmed by 5 bases and J by 0 bases, leaving 13 bases between them. Overall study results and limits: Patients showed naive, central memory and Treg TCRB repertoires that appeared more similar than those of healthy donors. When Type 1 diabetes patients were examined, their TCRB CDR3s proved moderately but significantly shorter in all four CD4+ subsets.

This clone appeared a few times. The antigen remains undetermined. This clonotype was obtained from a man between 18 and 29 years old in good health. The chain couples TRBV7-9 to TRBJ1-2; D remains ambiguous. Sequenced material: central memory CD4+ T cells from blood. CDR3 amino acids: CASSPLEATNYGYTF. Here the CDR3 DNA reads TGTGCCAGCAGCCCACTTGAGGCTACTAACTATGGCTACACCTTC. The whole variable domain, remainder taken from reference TRBV7-9 and TRBJ1-2, is DTGVSQNPRHKITKRGQNVTFRCDPISEHNRLYWYRQTLGQGPEFLTYFQNEAQLEKSRLLSDRFSAERPKGSFSTLEIQRTEQGDSAMYLCASSPLEATNYGYTFGSGTRLTVV.